This TCR beta chain is from a study of blood T cell repertoires in COVID-19. Whole-study context: The United States, Italy and Spain supplied acute and convalescent COVID-19 samples. Sources were T cells, B-cell-depleted T cells, or PBMCs; the material itself was cDNA or gDNA.

Per the original methods: Estimation of nucleated cell counts relied on the amplification of reference gene primers. Assay: immunoSEQ multiplex PCR; the TCRdb copy retains only in-frame clones and omits some. That table is the source of V, J and clone size, and D and trimming were worked out from the DNA. This sample has almost 300,000 clones; 89% occur once, and the top ten carry around 10%. Seattle's cohort entered during active infection and was followed longitudinally. Germline CDR1 is MNHEY and CDR2 is SMNVEV (reference sequence). CDR3 size: 18 residues. V was pared by 5 bases and J by 1 base, with 7 bases of the junction left unmatched.

Material: peripheral blood. This chain connects TRBV27 to TRBJ2-3, with 15 bases aligning to TRBD2. The receptor was derived from a woman under 40 with COVID-19, enrolled during active disease. DNA for the CDR3: TGTGCCAGCAGTCGGCGGACTAGCGGGGGGGCGGGCACAGATACGCAGTATTTT. Protein: CASSRRTSGGAGTDTQYF.